This TCR beta chain was found in a study of patients and donors after allogeneic stem cell transplantation. Germline lookup yields CDR1 MGHDK and CDR2 SYGVNS. Trimming cost V 5 bases and J 1 base; bases outside gene matches: 5. The CDR3 length is 15 residues. This clonotype was detected many times. TCRdb reanalysed the RT-PCR reads using MiXCR and keeps one entry per CDR3 protein. The repertoire holds 390,000 or so distinct CDR3 sequences, with 16% as singletons. The chain links TRBV25-1 to TRBJ1-1, with 9 bases matching TRBD1. The sequenced sample was blood, either unsorted or a sorted T cell fraction (not recorded which). The clonotype originates from a human donor who was either an allogeneic HSCT recipient or a stem cell or donor lymphocyte infusion donor (not recorded which). It is not recorded whose cells these are; they may come from a transplant donor. The CDR3, as DNA: TGTGCCAGCAGTCGACAGGGGGGGGGGAACACTGAAGCTTTCTTT. Translating gives CASSRQGGGNTEAFF.